The 27 T cell receptor beta chains below all came from one sample that was sequenced in a study of blood T cell repertoires in COVID-19. The data were produced by immunoSEQ multiplex PCR, yet TCRdb's version contains in-frame clones alone and is incomplete. The data show some 110,000 clones, with approximately 84% seen just once and over 20% held by the top ten. The sample taken for sequencing was peripheral blood. The receptor source for this set is a man in his 60s with acute or convalescent COVID-19.

This chain links TRBV7-9 with TRBJ2-1, with 11 bases fitting TRBD2. Germline V gene data show CDR1 as SEHNR and CDR2 as FQNEAQ (reference sequence). The CDR3 extends over 15 amino acids. After removal of 1 base from V and 7 bases from J, the junction contained 3 bases not matched to a gene. CDR3 sequence reads: CASSLVVAGGNEQFF. The CDR3 region has the DNA TGTGCCAGCAGCTTAGTCGTAGCGGGAGGGAATGAGCAGTTCTTC.

The rearrangement links TRBV5-5 to TRBJ1-2; no reliable D call. CDR3 length equals 13 residues. Per the germline V gene, CDR1 is SGHKS and CDR2 is YYEKEE (reference sequence). Trimming took 1 base from V and 6 from J, leaving 10 bases between them. The CDR3 coding sequence is TGTGCCAGCAGCTTGAGGGCAGCGGATGGCTACACCTTC. Translated, it gives CASSLRAADGYTF. Supplemented by reference TRBV5-5 and TRBJ1-2, the full variable domain reads DAGVTQSPTHLIKTRGQQVTLRCSPISGHKSVSWYQQVLGQGPQFIFQYYEKEERGRGNFPDRFSARQFPNYSSELNVNALLLGDSALYLCASSLRAADGYTFGSGTRLTVV.

This clone showed up just once. V and J are TRBV6-5 and TRBJ1-3; 7 bases fit TRBD1. The CDR3 spans 16 residues. Germline V CDR1 and CDR2: MNHEY, SVGAGI. Trimming cost V 3 bases and J 2 bases; bases outside gene matches: 7. CDR3 amino acids: CASSYRGRGAGNTIYF. CDR3 DNA: TGTGCCAGCAGTTATAGGGGGCGCGGGGCTGGAAACACCATATATTTT.

The genes are TRBV7-2 and TRBJ2-3; no firm D call. The V end lost 1 base, the J end lost 2 bases, and 13 bases lay between the germline ends. Germline loops: CDR1 SGHTA, CDR2 FQGNSA. This CDR3 has 16 residues. The CDR3 DNA is TGTGCCAGCAGCTTAGGTTTGTCACTCCCCACAGATACGCAGTATTTT. Its protein product is CASSLGLSLPTDTQYF.

The chain recombines TRBV27 with TRBJ2-3, with a weak D call TRBD1 (6 bases). CDR1 MNHEY and CDR2 SMNVEV come from the germline V gene (reference sequence). V was pared by 5 bases and J by 8 bases, with 17 bases between. The CDR3 has 14 residues. Here the CDR3 reads CASSQSRGVRTQYF. The CDR3 DNA is TGTGCCAGCAGTCAGAGCAGGGGAGTGCGTACGCAGTATTTT.

Only one count was recorded for this clone. Compared with germline, one end of the junction differs, possibly owing to a read error. V usage is TRBV12-3 or TRBV12-4 and J usage is TRBJ1-5; 8 positions agree with TRBD1. This CDR3 comprises 13 residues. The chain's CDR3 is CTSSRGLGQPQHF. CDR3 bases: TGTACCAGCAGCAGGGGGCTTGGTCAGCCCCAGCATTTT.

The V call is TRBV12-5, the J call TRBJ2-1, with 12 positions matching TRBD2. The germline gives CDR1 LGHNT, CDR2 FRNRAP. CDR3 length equals 14 residues. With V trimmed by 6 bases and J by 8 bases, 5 bases remained unmatched. The CDR3 is CASGTSGRFYEQFF. In nucleotides, the CDR3 is TGTGCTAGTGGGACTAGCGGGAGATTTTATGAGCAGTTCTTC.

The J gene is TRBJ1-1, the V gene TRBV19; D ambiguous. The germline V gene encodes CDR1 LNHDA and CDR2 SQIVND (reference sequence). This CDR3 is 14 amino acids long. V lost 2 bases and J 1 base, leaving 8 bases between the germline ends. The CDR3 nucleotides read TGTGCCAGTAGTATAACTTCTCGGAACACTGAAGCTTTCTTT. Its protein is CASSITSRNTEAFF. The full variable domain, in which reference TRBV19 and TRBJ1-1 provide the parts outside the CDR3, is DGGITQSPKYLFRKEGQNVTLSCEQNLNHDAMYWYRQDPGQGLRLIYYSQIVNDFQKGDIAEGYSVSREKKESFPLTVTSAQKNPTAFYLCASSITSRNTEAFFGQGTRLTVV.

The V and J genes are TRBV6-5 and TRBJ2-5; the D is unclear. This CDR3 contains 15 residues. From germline, CDR1 is MNHEY and CDR2 SVGAGI. V lost 0 bases, J lost 4 bases, and 12 bases lay in between. The CDR3 loop reads CASSYSSAWRETQYF. The CDR3 DNA sequence: TGTGCCAGCAGTTACTCGTCCGCCTGGAGAGAGACCCAGTACTTC.

This chain connects TRBV2 to TRBJ1-3, with D uncertain. The CDR3 is 13 amino acids. V lost 8 bases and J 0 bases, leaving 8 bases between the germline ends. Germline V CDR1 and CDR2: SNHLY, FYNNEI. The CDR3 DNA is TGTGCCAGCGGAGGGTTCTCTGGAAACACCATATATTTT. This translates into CASGGFSGNTIYF.

The chain recombines TRBV10-3 with TRBJ1-2; D may be TRBD1 (6 bases). Trimming stripped 3 bases from V and 4 bases from J, with 12 bases between. CDR3 size: 14 residues. Germline lookup yields CDR1 ENHRY and CDR2 SYGVKD. CDR3 bases: TGTGCCATCAGTGATCGGCAGGGGAGCTATGGCTACACCTTC. This codes for CAISDRQGSYGYTF.

J is TRBJ1-2 and V is TRBV29-1; D is ambiguous. Germline CDR1 is SQVTM and CDR2 is ANQGSEA. The CDR3 loop spans 12 amino acids. V was clipped by 5 bases and J by 3 bases, with 10 bases between them. This CDR3 reads CSVLTSDYGYTF. In DNA, the CDR3 is TGCAGCGTTCTCACTTCTGACTATGGCTACACCTTC.

The chain links TRBV6-2 or TRBV6-3 to TRBJ1-2, with D perhaps TRBD1 (5 bases). Germline CDR1 MNHEY, CDR2 SVGEGT. This CDR3 has 13 residues. Trimming removed 6 bases at V and 2 bases at J, with 10 bases between. The CDR3 DNA follows: TGTGCCAGCAGCGAGACAGAAAACTATGGCTACACCTTC. This codes for CASSETENYGYTF.

V gene TRBV7-6 combines with J gene TRBJ1-4; TRBD1 aligns across 10 bases. Germline CDR1 is SGHVS and CDR2 is FNYEAQ. This CDR3 is built from 15 residues. The trim removed 5 bases at V and 8 bases at J, leaving 8 bases unmatched. CDR3 DNA sequence: TGTGCCAGCAGCCCACTAGGGACAGGGGTCGAAAAACTGTTTTTT. Protein product: CASSPLGTGVEKLFF.

Comment on this clone: A read error may account for a junction end that differs from germline. The chain recombines TRBV10-3 with TRBJ1-5, with D possibly matching TRBD1 (5 bases). The CDR3 has 11 amino acids. CDR1 ENHRY and CDR2 SYGVKD come from the germline V gene. CDR3 nucleotide sequence: TGTGCCATCAGTCAGGGTCAGACCCAGCATTTT. Amino acid sequence: CAISQGQTQHF.

The J gene is TRBJ2-3, the V gene TRBV27; the match to TRBD1 covers 8 bases. Germline V gives CDR1 MNHEY, CDR2 SMNVEV (reference sequence). Germline trimming cut 3 bases from V and 4 bases from J; bases unmatched to any gene: 6. This CDR3 region has 15 residues. This CDR3 reads CASSFETGGADTQYF. CDR3 coding DNA: TGTGCCAGCAGTTTCGAAACAGGGGGTGCAGATACGCAGTATTTT.

The chain combines TRBV12-5 with TRBJ2-2, with D possibly being TRBD2 (6 bases). The CDR3 loop spans 16 amino acids. Germline V gene sequence: CDR1 LGHNT, CDR2 FRNRAP. The germline V and J ends were trimmed by 6 bases and 4 bases, with 18 bases remaining between them. The CDR3 DNA sequence: TGTGCTAGTGGCCTAGATCGGGGGTTTTCCACCGGGGAGCTGTTTTTT. Protein sequence: CASGLDRGFSTGELFF.

The chain carries TRBV25-1 and TRBJ2-1, with TRBD2 matching over 7 bases. Per germline, CDR1 MGHDK and CDR2 SYGVNS. The CDR3 is 13 residues long. Losses at the gene ends were 7 bases for V and 6 bases for J; bases not matched to a gene: 6. DNA of the CDR3: TGTGCCAGCAACCCAGGACTAGGCAATGAGCAGTTCTTC. Encoded protein: CASNPGLGNEQFF.

This clone is a singleton in its sample. The chain has TRBV29-1 and TRBJ2-6; 8 nucleotides match TRBD1. The V segment lost 7 bases and the J segment 4 bases; nucleotides outside the gene matches: 6. The length of the CDR3 is 14 residues. Germline V gene lookup returns CDR1 SQVTM and CDR2 ANQGSEA. This CDR3 reads CSARTGLGANVLTF. As DNA, the CDR3 is TGCAGCGCACGGACAGGGTTAGGGGCCAACGTCCTGACTTTC.

This clone has more than one count but fewer than ten. The chain combines TRBV2 with TRBJ2-1; 12 positions agree with TRBD2. This CDR3 is 15 amino acids long. Germline V gene data show CDR1 as SNHLY and CDR2 as FYNNEI. Germline trimming cut 5 bases from V and 9 bases from J; bases unmatched to any gene: 8. Here the CDR3 reads CASSQTSGRNGEQFF. Here the CDR3 DNA reads TGTGCCAGCAGTCAGACTAGCGGGAGAAATGGTGAGCAGTTCTTC.

The rearrangement uses TRBV4-3 and TRBJ2-3, with D perhaps matching TRBD2 (5 bases). This CDR3 spans 14 amino acids. V was pared by 6 bases and J by 2 bases, with 12 bases between. Germline CDR1 LGHNA, CDR2 YSLEER. Here the CDR3 DNA reads TGCGCCAGCAGGGAGGACGGCAACACAGATACGCAGTATTTT. It translates to CASREDGNTDTQYF.

The rearrangement joins TRBV19 to TRBJ2-3; no reliable D call. The CDR3 extends over 14 amino acids. Trimming cost V 3 bases and J 1 base, with 8 bases left between them. Looked up from germline, CDR1 is LNHDA and CDR2 is SQIVND (reference sequence). CDR3 loop: CASSIYSRTDTQYF. The CDR3 DNA reads TGTGCCAGTAGTATTTATTCTCGCACAGATACGCAGTATTTT.

This chain connects TRBV28 to TRBJ1-2; D might be TRBD1 (5 bases). Germline V gene data show CDR1 as MDHEN and CDR2 as SYDVKM. The V gene lost 3 bases and the J gene lost 7 bases, with 9 bases spanning the gap. The CDR3 has 12 amino acids. The CDR3: CASSLAGVGYTF. CDR3 DNA: TGTGCCAGCAGTTTGGCGGGGGTTGGCTACACCTTC.

This chain links TRBV19 with TRBJ1-5; D perhaps matches TRBD1 (6 bases). There are 16 residues in the CDR3. Germline CDR1 LNHDA, CDR2 SQIVND (reference sequence). Trimming pared 5 bases from V and 0 bases from J, leaving 14 bases between. CDR3 nucleotides: TGTGCCAGTAGTCCAAGTCAGGGGTATAGCAATCAGCCCCAGCATTTT. Translation: CASSPSQGYSNQPQHF.

The gene calls are TRBV15 and TRBJ2-5, with D possibly TRBD2 on 7 matching bases. Trimming took 5 bases from V and 9 from J, leaving 19 bases between them. Germline CDR1 LNHNV, CDR2 YYDKDF (reference sequence). The CDR3 runs to 14 residues. The chain's CDR3 is CATSGLARGGAQYF. The CDR3 DNA reads TGTGCCACCAGCGGCCTGGCTCGAGGGGGGGCCCAGTACTTC.

A single count supports this clone. The V call is TRBV19, the J call TRBJ2-3, with 8 bases that match TRBD2. Germline CDR1 reads LNHDA; CDR2 reads SQIVND (reference sequence). This CDR3 has 16 residues. After removal of 3 bases from V and 1 base from J, the junction contained 6 bases not matched to a gene. The CDR3 region is CASSMLRAGGTDTQYF. The CDR3 DNA follows: TGTGCCAGTAGTATGCTGCGAGCGGGGGGCACAGATACGCAGTATTTT.

The rearrangement uses TRBV2 and TRBJ1-2; 10 bases align to TRBD1. Germline V gives CDR1 SNHLY, CDR2 FYNNEI. The CDR3 length is 13 residues. V gave up 9 bases and J gave up 7 bases; unmatched junction bases: 8. CDR3 DNA sequence: TGTGCCAGAACGGACAGGGGGGGAGTTGGCTACACCTTC. Encoded protein: CARTDRGGVGYTF.